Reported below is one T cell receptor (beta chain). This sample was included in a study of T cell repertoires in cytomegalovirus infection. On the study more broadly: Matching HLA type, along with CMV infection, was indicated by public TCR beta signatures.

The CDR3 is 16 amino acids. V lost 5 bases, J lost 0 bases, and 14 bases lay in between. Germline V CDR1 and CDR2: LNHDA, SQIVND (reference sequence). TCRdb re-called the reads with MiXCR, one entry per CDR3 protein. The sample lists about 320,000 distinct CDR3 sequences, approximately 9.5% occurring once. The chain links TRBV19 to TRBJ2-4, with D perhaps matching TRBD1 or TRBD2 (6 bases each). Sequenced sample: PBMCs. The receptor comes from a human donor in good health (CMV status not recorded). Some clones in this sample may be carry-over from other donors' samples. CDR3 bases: TGTGCCAGTAGTCCCCGAGGGGGGCTAGCCAAAAACATTCAGTACTTC. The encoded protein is CASSPRGGLAKNIQYF.